This paragraph covers one TCR beta chain sequence. Its cognate antigen is unknown. The sample comes from a study of cytomegalovirus exposure and HLA in healthy donors. Whole-study results and caveats: In a later analysis, TCR beta V- and J-gene trimming showed a link to a missense DCLRE1C variant. Per a later analysis, 15,000 to 20,000 TCR beta sequences showed association with HLA alleles at 0.05 false discovery rate.

Germline lookup yields CDR1 SGHNT and CDR2 YYREEE (reference sequence). V shed 2 bases and J shed 2 bases, with 10 bases lying between them. The CDR3 length is 14 residues. A multiplex PCR was run with 60 Vbeta primers and 13 Jbeta primers. Sequencing was performed with immunoSEQ multiplex PCR; in TCRdb, only in-frame clones are kept and a portion is missing. Here the sample spans more than 110,000 clones, approximately 80% being singletons. The source is a man aged 25-45 years in good health and CMV-seropositive. The sequenced sample was PBMCs. This chain joins TRBV5-4 and TRBJ2-5, with D tentatively TRBD1 (5 bases). The CDR3 loop reads CASSFPQGQETQYF. Here the CDR3 DNA reads TGTGCCAGCAGCTTTCCGCAGGGACAAGAGACCCAGTACTTC.